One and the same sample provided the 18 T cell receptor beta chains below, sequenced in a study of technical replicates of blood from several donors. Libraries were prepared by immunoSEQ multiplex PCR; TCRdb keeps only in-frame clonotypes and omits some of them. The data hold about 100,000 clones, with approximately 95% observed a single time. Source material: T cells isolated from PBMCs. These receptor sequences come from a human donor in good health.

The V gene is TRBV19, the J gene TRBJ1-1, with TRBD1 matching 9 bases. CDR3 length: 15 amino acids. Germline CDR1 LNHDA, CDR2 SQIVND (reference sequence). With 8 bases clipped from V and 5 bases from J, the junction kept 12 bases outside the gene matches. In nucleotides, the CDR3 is TGTGCCAGTGGCGGGACAGGGTCTTTCGGAACTGAAGCTTTCTTT. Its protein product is CASGGTGSFGTEAFF. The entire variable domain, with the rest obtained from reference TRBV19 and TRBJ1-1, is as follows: DGGITQSPKYLFRKEGQNVTLSCEQNLNHDAMYWYRQDPGQGLRLIYYSQIVNDFQKGDIAEGYSVSREKKESFPLTVTSAQKNPTAFYLCASGGTGSFGTEAFFGQGTRLTVV.

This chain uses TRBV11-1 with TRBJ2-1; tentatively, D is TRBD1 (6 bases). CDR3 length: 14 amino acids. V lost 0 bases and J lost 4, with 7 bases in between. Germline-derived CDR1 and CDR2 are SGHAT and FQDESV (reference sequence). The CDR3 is CASSLAGAYNEQFF. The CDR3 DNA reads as TGTGCCAGCAGCTTAGCGGGGGCATACAATGAGCAGTTCTTC.

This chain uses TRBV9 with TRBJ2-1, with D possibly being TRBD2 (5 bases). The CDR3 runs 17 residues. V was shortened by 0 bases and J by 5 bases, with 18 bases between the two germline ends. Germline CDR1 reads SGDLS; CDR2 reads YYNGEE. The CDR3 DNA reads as TGTGCCAGCAGCGTAGAAGCTAGGACTCGCACGAACAATGAGCAGTTCTTC. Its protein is CASSVEARTRTNNEQFF.

The CDR3 here is CASSLSVQASGANVLTF. CDR3 sequence (DNA): TGTGCCAGCAGTTTATCGGTACAGGCATCTGGGGCCAACGTCCTGACTTTC. The chain employs TRBV27 and TRBJ2-6; D possibly corresponds to TRBD1 (5 bases). The germline CDR1 and CDR2 sequences are MNHEY and SMNVEV (reference sequence). The CDR3 runs to 17 residues. With 0 bases removed from V and 1 base from J, the gap between germline ends came to 10 bases. The full variable domain, in which reference TRBV27 and TRBJ2-6 provide the parts outside the CDR3, is EAQVTQNPRYLITVTGKKLTVTCSQNMNHEYMSWYRQDPGLGLRQIYYSMNVEVTDKGDVPEGYKVSRKEKRNFPLILESPSPNQTSLYFCASSLSVQASGANVLTFGAGSRLTVL.

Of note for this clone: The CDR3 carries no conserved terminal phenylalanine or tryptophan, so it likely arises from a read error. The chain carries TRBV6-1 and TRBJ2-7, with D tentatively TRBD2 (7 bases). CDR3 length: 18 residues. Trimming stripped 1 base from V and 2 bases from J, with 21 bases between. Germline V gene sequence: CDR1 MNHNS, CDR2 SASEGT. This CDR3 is CASSEVGAGEWLTYEQYL. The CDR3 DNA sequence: TGTGCCAGCAGTGAAGTGGGGGCGGGAGAGTGGTTAACCTACGAGCAGTACCTC.

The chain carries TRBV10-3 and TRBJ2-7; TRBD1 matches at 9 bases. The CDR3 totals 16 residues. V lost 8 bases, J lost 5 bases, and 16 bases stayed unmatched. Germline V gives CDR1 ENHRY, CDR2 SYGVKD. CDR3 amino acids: CAISRDRALMGDEQYF. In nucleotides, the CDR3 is TGTGCCATCTCCCGGGACAGGGCCTTGATGGGGGACGAGCAGTACTTC.

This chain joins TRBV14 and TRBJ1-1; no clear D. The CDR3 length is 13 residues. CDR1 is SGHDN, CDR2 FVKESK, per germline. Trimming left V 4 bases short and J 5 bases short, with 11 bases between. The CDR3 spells CASSLVAGTEAFF. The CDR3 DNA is TGTGCCAGCAGCCTGGTCGCGGGAACTGAAGCTTTCTTT.

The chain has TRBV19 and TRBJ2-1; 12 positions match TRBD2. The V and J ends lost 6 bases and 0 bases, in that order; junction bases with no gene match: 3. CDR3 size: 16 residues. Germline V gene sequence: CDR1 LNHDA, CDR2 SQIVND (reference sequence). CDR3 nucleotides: TGTGCCAGTAGACTAGCGGGGGGTAGCTCCTACAATGAGCAGTTCTTC. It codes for CASRLAGGSSYNEQFF.

As DNA, the CDR3 is TGTGCCAGCAGCTTGGTGGGGAGTTCTCCTTACGAGCAGTACTTC. Encoded protein: CASSLVGSSPYEQYF. The V gene is TRBV5-6, the J gene TRBJ2-7, with a tentative D call TRBD2 (5 bases). Trimming stripped 0 bases from V and 4 bases from J, with 14 bases between. CDR3 length: 15 residues. The V gene's germline CDR1 is SGHDT and CDR2 YYEEEE.

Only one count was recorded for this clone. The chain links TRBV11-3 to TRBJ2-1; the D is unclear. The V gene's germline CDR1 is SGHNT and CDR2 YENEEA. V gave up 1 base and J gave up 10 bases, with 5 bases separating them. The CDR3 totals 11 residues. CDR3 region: CASSLGREQFF. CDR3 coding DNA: TGTGCCAGCAGCTTAGGCAGGGAGCAGTTCTTC.

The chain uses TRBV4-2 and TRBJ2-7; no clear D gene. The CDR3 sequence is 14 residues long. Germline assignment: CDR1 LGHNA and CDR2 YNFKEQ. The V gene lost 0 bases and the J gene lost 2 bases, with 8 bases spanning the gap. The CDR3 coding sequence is TGTGCCAGCAGCCAAGACTGGCAGGCCTACGAGCAGTACTTC. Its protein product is CASSQDWQAYEQYF.

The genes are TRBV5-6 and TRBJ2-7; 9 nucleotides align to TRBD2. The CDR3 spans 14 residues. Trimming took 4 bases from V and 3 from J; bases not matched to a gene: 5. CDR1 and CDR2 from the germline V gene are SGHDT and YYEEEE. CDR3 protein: CASSATSGDYEQYF. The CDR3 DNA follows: TGTGCCAGCAGCGCGACTAGCGGTGACTACGAGCAGTACTTC.

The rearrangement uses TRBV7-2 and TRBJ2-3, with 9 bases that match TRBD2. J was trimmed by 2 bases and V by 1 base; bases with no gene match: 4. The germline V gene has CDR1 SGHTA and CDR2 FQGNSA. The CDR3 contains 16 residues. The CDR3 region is CASSLGLAGNTDTQYF. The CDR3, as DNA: TGTGCCAGCAGCTTAGGGCTAGCGGGAAACACAGATACGCAGTATTTT.

In nucleotides, the CDR3 is TGCGCCAGCAGCTTGGAGAGGGATGTTGGAAACACCATATATTTT. It specifies CASSLERDVGNTIYF. V is TRBV5-1 and J is TRBJ1-3; no clear D gene. V was trimmed by 0 bases and J by 3 bases, leaving 10 bases between them. The CDR3 is 15 residues long. CDR1 and CDR2 (germline): SGHRS, YFSETQ.

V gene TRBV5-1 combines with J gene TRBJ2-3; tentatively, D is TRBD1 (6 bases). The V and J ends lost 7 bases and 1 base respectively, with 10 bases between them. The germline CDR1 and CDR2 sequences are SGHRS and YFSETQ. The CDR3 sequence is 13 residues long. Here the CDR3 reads CASGKGGTDTQYF. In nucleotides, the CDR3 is TGCGCCAGCGGCAAGGGGGGCACAGATACGCAGTATTTT.

CDR3 nucleotides: TGTGCCAGTAGTCCGCACAGGGGGCCAACTAATGAAAAACTGTTTTTT. Residues: CASSPHRGPTNEKLFF. V is TRBV19 and J is TRBJ1-4; 9 positions agree with TRBD1. The trim removed 5 bases at V and 0 bases at J, leaving 4 bases unmatched. Looked up from germline, CDR1 is LNHDA and CDR2 is SQIVND (reference sequence). The CDR3 has 16 residues.

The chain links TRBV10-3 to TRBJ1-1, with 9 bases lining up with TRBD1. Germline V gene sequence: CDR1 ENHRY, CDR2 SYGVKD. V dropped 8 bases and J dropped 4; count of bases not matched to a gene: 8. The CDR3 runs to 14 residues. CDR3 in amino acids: CAIRDREGGTEAFF. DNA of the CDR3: TGTGCCATCCGGGACAGGGAAGGAGGCACTGAAGCTTTCTTT.

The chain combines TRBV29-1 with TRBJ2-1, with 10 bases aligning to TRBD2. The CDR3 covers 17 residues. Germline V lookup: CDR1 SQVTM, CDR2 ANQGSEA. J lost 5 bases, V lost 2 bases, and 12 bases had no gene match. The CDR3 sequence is CSVELAGVFYNNNEQFF. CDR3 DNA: TGCAGCGTTGAACTAGCGGGAGTTTTCTACAACAACAATGAGCAGTTCTTC.